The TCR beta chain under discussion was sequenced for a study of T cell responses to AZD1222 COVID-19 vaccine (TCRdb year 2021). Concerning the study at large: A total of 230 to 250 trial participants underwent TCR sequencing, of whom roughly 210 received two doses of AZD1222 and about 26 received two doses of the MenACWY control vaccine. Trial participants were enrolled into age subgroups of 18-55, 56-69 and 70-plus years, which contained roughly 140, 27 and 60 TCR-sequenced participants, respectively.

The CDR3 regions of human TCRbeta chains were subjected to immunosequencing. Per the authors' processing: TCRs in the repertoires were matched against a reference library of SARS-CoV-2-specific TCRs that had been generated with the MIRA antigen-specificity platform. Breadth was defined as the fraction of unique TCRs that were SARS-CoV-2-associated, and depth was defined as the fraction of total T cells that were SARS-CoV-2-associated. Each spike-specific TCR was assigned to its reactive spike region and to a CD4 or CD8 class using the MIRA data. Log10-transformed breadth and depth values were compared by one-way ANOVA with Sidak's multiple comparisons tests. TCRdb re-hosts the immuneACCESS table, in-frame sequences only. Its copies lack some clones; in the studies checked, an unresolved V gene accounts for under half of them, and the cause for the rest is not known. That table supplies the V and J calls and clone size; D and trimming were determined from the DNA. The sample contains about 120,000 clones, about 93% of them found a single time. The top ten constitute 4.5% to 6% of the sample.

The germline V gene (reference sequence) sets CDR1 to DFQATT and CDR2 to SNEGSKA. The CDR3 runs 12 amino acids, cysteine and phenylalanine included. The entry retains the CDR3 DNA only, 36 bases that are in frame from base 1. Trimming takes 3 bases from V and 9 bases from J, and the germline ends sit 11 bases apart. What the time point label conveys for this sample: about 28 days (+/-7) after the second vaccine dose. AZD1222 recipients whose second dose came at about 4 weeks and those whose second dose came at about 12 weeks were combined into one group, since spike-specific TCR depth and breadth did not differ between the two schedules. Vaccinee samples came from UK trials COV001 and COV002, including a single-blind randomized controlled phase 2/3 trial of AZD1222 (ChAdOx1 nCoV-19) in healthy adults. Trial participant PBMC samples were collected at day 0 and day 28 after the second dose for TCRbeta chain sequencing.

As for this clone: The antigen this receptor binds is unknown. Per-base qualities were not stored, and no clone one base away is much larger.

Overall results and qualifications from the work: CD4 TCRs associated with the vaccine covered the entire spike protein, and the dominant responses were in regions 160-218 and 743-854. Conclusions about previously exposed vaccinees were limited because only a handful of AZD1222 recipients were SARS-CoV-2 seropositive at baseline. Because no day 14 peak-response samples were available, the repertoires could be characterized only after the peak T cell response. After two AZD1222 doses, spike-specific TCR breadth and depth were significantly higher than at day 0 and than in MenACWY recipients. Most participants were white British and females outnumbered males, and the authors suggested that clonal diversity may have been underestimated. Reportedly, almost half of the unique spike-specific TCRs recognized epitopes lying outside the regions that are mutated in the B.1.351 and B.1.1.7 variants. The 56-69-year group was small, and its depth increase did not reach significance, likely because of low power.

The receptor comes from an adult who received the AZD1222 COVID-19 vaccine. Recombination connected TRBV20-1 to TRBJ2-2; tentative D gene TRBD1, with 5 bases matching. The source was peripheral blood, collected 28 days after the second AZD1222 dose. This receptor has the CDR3 CSASLAGRELFF. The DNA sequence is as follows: TGCAGTGCTAGTCTCGCAGGGCGGGAGCTGTTTTTT.